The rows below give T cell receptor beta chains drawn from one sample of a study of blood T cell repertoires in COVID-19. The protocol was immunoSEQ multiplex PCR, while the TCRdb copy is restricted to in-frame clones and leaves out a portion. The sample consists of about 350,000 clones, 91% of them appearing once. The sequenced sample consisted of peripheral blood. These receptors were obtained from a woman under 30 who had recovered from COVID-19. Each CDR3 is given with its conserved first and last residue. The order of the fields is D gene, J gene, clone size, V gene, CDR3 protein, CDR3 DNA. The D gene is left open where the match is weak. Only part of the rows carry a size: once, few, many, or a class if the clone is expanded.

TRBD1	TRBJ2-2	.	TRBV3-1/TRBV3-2	CASSQDLHRGTGELFF	TGTGCCAGCAGCCAAGACCTACACAGGGGCACCGGGGAGCTGTTTTTT
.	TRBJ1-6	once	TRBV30	CAWIQGHSYNSPLHF	TGTGCCTGGATACAGGGTCACTCCTATAATTCACCCCTCCACTTT
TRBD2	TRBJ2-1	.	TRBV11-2	CASSLFFRLAGPLVNEQFF	TGTGCCAGCAGCTTATTTTTCAGGTTAGCGGGTCCCCTAGTTAATGAGCAGTTCTTC
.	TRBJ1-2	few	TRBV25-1	CASSGRNYYGYTF	TGTGCCAGCAGCGGGAGGAACTACTATGGCTACACCTTC
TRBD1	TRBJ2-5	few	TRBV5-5	CASSPGQGVWETQYF	TGTGCCAGCAGCCCTGGCCAGGGGGTATGGGAGACCCAGTACTTC
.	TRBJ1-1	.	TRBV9	CASSVGSGRQGPLNTEAFF	TGTGCCAGCAGCGTAGGGTCTGGGCGCCAGGGTCCCTTGAACACTGAAGCTTTCTTT
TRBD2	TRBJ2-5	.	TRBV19	CASSQTSGVETQYF	TGTGCCAGTAGTCAAACTAGCGGAGTAGAGACCCAGTACTTC
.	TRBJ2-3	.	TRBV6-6	CASTRAGAQVDTQYF	TGTGCCAGCACCAGGGCGGGGGCTCAAGTAGATACGCAGTATTTT
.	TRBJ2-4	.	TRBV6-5	CASSYGGTGNIQYF	TGTGCCAGCAGTTACGGAGGCACGGGAAACATTCAGTACTTC
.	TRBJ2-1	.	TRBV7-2	CASSLGGGNNEQFF	TGTGCCAGCAGCTTAGGAGGCGGGAACAATGAGCAGTTCTTC
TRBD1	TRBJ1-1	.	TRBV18	CASSPGQVNTEAFF	TGTGCCAGCTCGCCGGGACAGGTTAACACTGAAGCTTTCTTT
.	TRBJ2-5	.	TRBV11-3	CASSLTRGSKTQYF	TGTGCCAGCAGTCTGACCAGGGGCTCGAAGACCCAGTACTTC
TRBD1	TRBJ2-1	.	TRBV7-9	CASSPNQGAPSNEQFF	TGTGCCAGCAGCCCCAACCAGGGGGCCCCATCCAATGAGCAGTTCTTC
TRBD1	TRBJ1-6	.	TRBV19	CASSLKTGVSSPLHF	TGTGCCAGTAGTCTCAAAACAGGGGTTAGTTCACCCCTCCACTTT
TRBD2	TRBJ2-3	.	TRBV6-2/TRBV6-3	CASRPIGRAGDTQYF	TGTGCCAGCAGACCTATTGGGAGGGCCGGGGATACGCAGTATTTT
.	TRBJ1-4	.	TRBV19	CASSPRTYRSGEKLFF	TGTGCCAGTAGTCCCCGGACTTATAGGTCGGGGGAAAAACTGTTTTTT
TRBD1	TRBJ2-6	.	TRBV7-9	CAREEGATGANVLTF	TGTGCCAGGGAAGAGGGGGCGACTGGGGCCAACGTCCTGACTTTC
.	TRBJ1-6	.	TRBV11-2	CASRGRDSPLHF	TGTGCCAGCAGGGGGAGGGATTCACCCCTCCACTTT
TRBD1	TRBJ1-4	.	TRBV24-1	CATRGQSKATNEKLFF	TGTGCCACCAGGGGACAGTCAAAGGCAACTAATGAAAAACTGTTTTTT
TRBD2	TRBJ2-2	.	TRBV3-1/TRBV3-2	CASSQGLAGSFGELFF	TGTGCCAGCAGCCAGGGACTAGCGGGTTCTTTCGGGGAGCTGTTTTTT
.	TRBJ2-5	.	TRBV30	CASNWGLSETQYF	TGTGCCTCAAACTGGGGACTGTCTGAGACCCAGTACTTC
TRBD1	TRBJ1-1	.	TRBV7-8	CASRERQGHTEAFF	TGTGCCAGCAGGGAACGACAGGGGCACACTGAAGCTTTCTTT
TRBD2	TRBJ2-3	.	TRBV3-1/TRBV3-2	CAAREGDTQYF	TGTGCAGCCAGGGAGGGAGATACGCAGTATTTT
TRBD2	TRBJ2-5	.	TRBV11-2	CASSLGQRESETQYF	TGTGCCAGCAGCTTAGGCCAGCGGGAGAGCGAGACCCAGTACTTC
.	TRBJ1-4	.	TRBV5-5	CATPGEVNEKLFF	TGTGCCACCCCGGGGGAGGTCAATGAAAAACTGTTTTTT
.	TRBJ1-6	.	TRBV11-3	CASSLRWVGQGNNSPLHF	TGTGCCAGCAGCTTAAGATGGGTTGGCCAGGGAAATAATTCACCCCTCCACTTT
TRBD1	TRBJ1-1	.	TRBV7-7	CASSPYPGQGDTEAFF	TGTGCCAGCAGCCCGTACCCGGGACAGGGGGACACTGAAGCTTTCTTT
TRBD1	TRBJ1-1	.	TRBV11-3	CASSLKHTGTGKKYTEAFF	TGTGCCAGCAGCTTAAAGCACACTGGGACAGGGAAGAAATACACTGAAGCTTTCTTT
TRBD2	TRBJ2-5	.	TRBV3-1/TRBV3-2	CASSQLLAGFQETQYF	TGTGCCAGCAGCCAACTGCTAGCGGGATTCCAAGAGACCCAGTACTTC
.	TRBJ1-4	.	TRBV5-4	CASSERAGNEKLFF	TGTGCCAGCAGCGAGCGGGCGGGTAATGAAAAACTGTTTTTT
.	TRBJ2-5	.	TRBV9	CASSVGPSQETQYF	TGTGCCAGCAGCGTAGGGCCCAGTCAAGAGACCCAGTACTTC
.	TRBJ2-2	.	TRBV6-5	CASSIGPYTGELFF	TGTGCCAGCAGTATTGGGCCGTACACCGGGGAGCTGTTTTTT
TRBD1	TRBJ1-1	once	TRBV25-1	CASRMTGMNTEAFF	TGTGCCAGCAGGATGACAGGGATGAACACTGAAGCTTTCTTT
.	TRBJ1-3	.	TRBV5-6	CASSLVGAGNTIYF	TGTGCCAGCAGCTTGGTAGGGGCTGGAAACACCATATATTTT
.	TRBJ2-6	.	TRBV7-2	CASSLGVSGANVLTF	TGTGCCAGCAGCTTGGGCGTCTCTGGGGCCAACGTCCTGACTTTC
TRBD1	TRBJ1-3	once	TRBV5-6	CASSLVVGGGNTIYF	TGTGCCAGCAGCTTGGTTGTAGGGGGCGGAAACACCATATATTTT
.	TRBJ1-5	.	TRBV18	CASSPEQGSSNQPQHF	TGTGCCAGCTCACCAGAACAGGGATCGAGCAATCAGCCCCAGCATTTT
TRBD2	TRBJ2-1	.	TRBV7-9	CASSLASGYNEQFF	TGTGCCAGCAGCTTAGCTAGCGGGTACAATGAGCAGTTCTTC
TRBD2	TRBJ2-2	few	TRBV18	CASSPMGLASGELFF	TGTGCCAGCTCACCGATGGGACTAGCCTCCGGGGAGCTGTTTTTT
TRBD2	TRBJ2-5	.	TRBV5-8	CASSLVAGGSKTQYF	TGTGCCAGCAGCCTGGTTGCGGGCGGGAGTAAGACCCAGTACTTC
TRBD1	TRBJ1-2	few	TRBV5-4	CASSFRGPNYGYTF	TGTGCCAGCAGCTTCAGGGGGCCTAACTATGGCTACACCTTC
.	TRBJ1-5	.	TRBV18	CASSPGVEANQPQHF	TGTGCCAGCTCACCCGGGGTGGAAGCCAATCAGCCCCAGCATTTT
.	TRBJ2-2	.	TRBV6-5	CASKSGELFF	TGTGCCAGCAAGAGCGGGGAGCTGTTTTTT
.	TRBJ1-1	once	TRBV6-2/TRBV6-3	CASSYSNSEAFF	TGTGCCAGCAGTTACTCAAACAGTGAAGCTTTCTTT
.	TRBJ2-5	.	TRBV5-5	CASSPRSPTGETQYF	TGTGCCAGCAGCCCCCGTTCACCCACCGGAGAGACCCAGTACTTC
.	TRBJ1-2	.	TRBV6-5	CASSYTGGIYGYTF	TGTGCCAGCAGTTACACCGGGGGTATCTATGGCTACACCTTC
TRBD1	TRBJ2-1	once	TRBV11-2	CASSLTPRQGWFNEQFF	TGTGCCAGCAGCTTAACCCCCCGACAGGGGTGGTTCAATGAGCAGTTCTTC
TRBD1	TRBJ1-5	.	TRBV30	CAWSPGQGNQPQHF	TGTGCCTGGAGTCCGGGACAGGGCAATCAGCCCCAGCATTTT
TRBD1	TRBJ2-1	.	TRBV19	CASSRQGSDEQFF	TGTGCCAGTAGCAGACAGGGTTCCGATGAGCAGTTCTTC
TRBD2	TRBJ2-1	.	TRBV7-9	CASSPALGAGGMDEQFF	TGTGCCAGCAGCCCCGCCTTAGGAGCGGGAGGGATGGATGAGCAGTTCTTC
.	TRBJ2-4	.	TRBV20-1	CSARDSDIQYF	TGCAGTGCTAGAGATTCGGACATTCAGTACTTC
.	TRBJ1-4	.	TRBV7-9	CASSLEGGILFF	TGTGCCAGCAGCTTAGAGGGAGGAATACTGTTTTTT
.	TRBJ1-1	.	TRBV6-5	CASISHLNTEAFF	TGTGCCAGCATCTCTCACTTGAACACTGAAGCTTTCTTT
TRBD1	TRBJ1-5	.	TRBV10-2	CASRRGPGNQPQHF	TGCGCCAGCAGGAGGGGGCCGGGCAATCAGCCCCAGCATTTT
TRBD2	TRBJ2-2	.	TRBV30	CAWRDKTSAGELFF	TGTGCCTGGAGGGACAAAACTAGCGCCGGGGAGCTGTTTTTT
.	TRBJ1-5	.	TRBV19	CASSISRNQPQHF	TGTGCCAGTAGTATTTCGCGGAATCAGCCCCAGCATTTT
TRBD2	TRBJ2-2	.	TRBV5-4	CASSLAAGTSSVTGELFF	TGTGCCAGCAGCTTGGCCGCCGGGACTAGTTCGGTCACCGGGGAGCTGTTTTTT